This paragraph reports one T cell receptor (beta chain). The CDR3 covers 15 residues. V gave up 0 bases and J gave up 6 bases, with 14 bases separating them. The germline gives CDR1 LNHNV, CDR2 YYDKDF (reference sequence). This table comes from immunoSEQ multiplex PCR, and its TCRdb copy is limited to in-frame clones, with some not included. The table records 120,000 to 150,000 clones, 94% of them present only once. This record belongs to a study of control samples from healthy donors and cancer patients. The source material was blood. The V call is TRBV15, the J call TRBJ1-1; possibly TRBD1 for D (6 bases). The receptor comes from a middle-aged man in good health. CDR3: CATSRDRGRGAEAFF. The DNA of the CDR3 is TGTGCCACCAGCAGAGATCGGGGCAGGGGAGCTGAAGCTTTCTTT.